Listed here are 27 T cell receptor beta chains from one sample, sequenced in a study of shared clonotypes between healthy human individuals. CD45RO-negative, CCR7-positively selected cells formed the naive CD8 fraction, excluding terminally differentiated effector memory CD45RA+ cells. TCRdb's table, derived via immunoSEQ multiplex PCR, lists solely in-frame clones and lacks some. Among 660,000 or so clones listed, roughly 96% were seen once. Material: naive CD8+ T cells sorted from blood. These receptors originate from a woman aged 25 to 45 in good health.

This chain connects TRBV11-2 to TRBJ2-5; weak D call: TRBD2 (5 bases). The length of the CDR3 is 15 residues. The V end was cut by 5 bases, the J end by 5 bases, with 18 bases between. CDR1 and CDR2 from the germline V gene are SGHAT and FQNNGV. CDR3 DNA: TGTGCCAGCAGCCCCACCGGGGTCGATCGGGAGACCCAGTACTTC. It encodes CASSPTGVDRETQYF.

This chain joins TRBV9 and TRBJ2-2; TRBD2 matches 7 bases. Germline V gene data show CDR1 as SGDLS and CDR2 as YYNGEE. This CDR3 spans 19 amino acids. With V trimmed by 2 bases and J by 5 bases, 18 bases remained unmatched. CDR3 in DNA: TGTGCCAGCAGCGTCGCTCGGTCGGGAGGTCCGATTGGGACCGGGGAGCTGTTTTTT. Translating it yields CASSVARSGGPIGTGELFF.

This clone was recorded only once. V and J are TRBV4-1 and TRBJ1-1; D uncertain. V was clipped by 4 bases and J by 4 bases, with 22 bases between them. The germline gives CDR1 MGHRA, CDR2 YSYEKL. CDR3 length equals 17 residues. CDR3 coding DNA: TGCGCCAGCAGCCCCGTCGGTGGGGTAGTCTGGGGCACTGAAGCTTTCTTT. Translation: CASSPVGGVVWGTEAFF.

The gene calls are TRBV9 and TRBJ1-2; D is unclear. Per germline, CDR1 SGDLS and CDR2 YYNGEE. This CDR3 has 14 amino acids. V was cut by 0 bases and J by 5 bases, with 11 bases left in between. CDR3 DNA sequence: TGTGCCAGCAGCGTAGTATCTAATGGGTATGGCTACACCTTC. Translation: CASSVVSNGYGYTF.

The chain carries TRBV7-9 and TRBJ2-5; no definite D call. The J call could be wrong; TRBJ2-7 is a better fit for the DNA end. The CDR3 consists of 12 residues. CDR1 SEHNR and CDR2 FQNEAQ come from the germline V gene (reference sequence). DNA of the CDR3: TGTGCCAGCAGCTTAGATTCGGTCGAGCAGTACTTC. It translates to CASSLDSVEQYF.

The gene calls are TRBV2 and TRBJ2-2; a weak D match, TRBD2 (7 bases). Germline V gene lookup returns CDR1 SNHLY and CDR2 FYNNEI. Trimming removed 7 bases from V and 3 bases from J, with 21 bases in between. The CDR3 length is 17 residues. The CDR3 nucleotides are TGTGCCAGCACGGGGAACTACAGGGCGGGGGACACCGGGGAGCTGTTTTTT. This gives the protein CASTGNYRAGDTGELFF.

The chain carries TRBV27 and TRBJ1-1; TRBD1 matches 10 bases. The CDR3 contains 18 residues. CDR1 and CDR2 (germline): MNHEY, SMNVEV (reference sequence). V trimming: 3 bases; J trimming: 2 bases; junction bases outside the gene matches: 12. CDR3 sequence: CASSFTPGQGFLNTEAFF. The CDR3 DNA reads as TGTGCCAGCAGTTTCACTCCGGGACAGGGGTTCCTAAACACTGAAGCTTTCTTT.

J is TRBJ2-7 and V is TRBV6-5; a weak D match, TRBD1 (6 bases). V dropped 4 bases and J dropped 4 bases, with 14 bases sitting between them. This CDR3 is 14 amino acids long. Germline lookup yields CDR1 MNHEY and CDR2 SVGAGI. Here the CDR3 DNA reads TGTGCCAGCAGTTCGCCCTACAGGGATTACGAGCAGTACTTC. Protein: CASSSPYRDYEQYF.

The chain employs TRBV5-5 and TRBJ2-1, with a possible D match to TRBD2 (6 bases). Per the germline V gene, CDR1 is SGHKS and CDR2 is YYEKEE (reference sequence). This CDR3 has 14 amino acids. V lost 0 bases, J lost 10 bases, and 14 bases lay in between. CDR3 DNA: TGTGCCAGCAGCTTGGATGGGGGACTGCCGGAGCAGTTCTTC. It codes for CASSLDGGLPEQFF. The full variable domain, completed using reference TRBV5-5 and TRBJ2-1, is DAGVTQSPTHLIKTRGQQVTLRCSPISGHKSVSWYQQVLGQGPQFIFQYYEKEERGRGNFPDRFSARQFPNYSSELNVNALLLGDSALYLCASSLDGGLPEQFFGPGTRLTVL.

The V and J genes are TRBV27 and TRBJ1-1, with D maybe TRBD1 (6 bases). CDR3 length equals 14 residues. V lost 5 bases and J lost 1, with 11 bases in between. Germline CDR1 MNHEY, CDR2 SMNVEV (reference sequence). Here the CDR3 reads CASSPIQGNTEAFF. The CDR3, as DNA: TGTGCCAGCAGTCCAATACAGGGGAACACTGAAGCTTTCTTT.

CDR3 bases: TGTGCCAGCAGCCCCACCCTAGCGGGAGGCCCCGGATTTACCGAGACCCAGTACTTC. This encodes CASSPTLAGGPGFTETQYF. The rearrangement joins TRBV7-8 to TRBJ2-5, with 11 bases aligning to TRBD2. J lost 5 bases, V lost 5 bases, and 19 bases had no gene match. The CDR3 consists of 19 residues. CDR1 is SGHVS and CDR2 is FQNEAQ in the germline V gene.

The chain's CDR3 is CASSAAGVVEQYF. The CDR3 DNA follows: TGTGCCAGCAGTGCGGCAGGGGTTGTCGAGCAGTACTTC. This chain connects TRBV2 to TRBJ2-7, with a possible D match to TRBD1 (6 bases). Trimming removed 4 bases at V and 6 bases at J, with 13 bases between. CDR3 length equals 13 residues. Germline V gives CDR1 SNHLY, CDR2 FYNNEI.

CDR3 sequence reads: CASSLASGRSHEQFF. CDR3 DNA: TGTGCCAGCAGCCTCGCTAGCGGGAGATCACATGAGCAGTTCTTC. V is TRBV11-2 and J is TRBJ2-1, with 10 bases matching TRBD2. J was trimmed by 8 bases and V by 5 bases; bases with no gene match: 9. From germline, CDR1 is SGHAT and CDR2 FQNNGV. This CDR3 has 15 amino acids.

The rearrangement joins TRBV5-1 to TRBJ2-7; 8 nucleotides align to TRBD2. The CDR3 has 15 residues. Germline V CDR1 and CDR2: SGHRS, YFSETQ. V lost 0 bases and J lost 5; bases outside the gene matches: 7. The CDR3 region has the DNA TGCGCCAGCAGCTTGGCCGACGGGAGGGCCGACGAGCAGTACTTC. Translated, it gives CASSLADGRADEQYF.

V gene TRBV7-9 combines with J gene TRBJ2-5, with 10 bases that match TRBD2. Trimming at V came to 5 bases and at J to 5 bases, leaving 8 bases not matched to a gene. The length of the CDR3 is 15 residues. CDR1 is SEHNR and CDR2 is FQNEAQ in the germline V gene (reference sequence). CDR3 region: CASSLVSSGSETQYF. The CDR3 DNA is TGTGCCAGCAGCCTAGTTTCTAGCGGGAGTGAGACCCAGTACTTC.

Concerning this clone itself: Other nucleotide sequences in the sample specify the same CDR3. The chain uses TRBV13 and TRBJ2-7, with D possibly being TRBD2 (5 bases). The ends were cut back, 1 base at V and 6 bases at J, with 7 bases in the middle. The germline V gene encodes CDR1 PRHDT and CDR2 FYEKMQ (reference sequence). The CDR3 runs to 12 residues. The CDR3 here is CASSLAGSEQYF. CDR3 nucleotide sequence: TGTGCCAGCAGCTTAGCGGGAAGCGAGCAGTACTTC.

The CDR3 loop reads CASSYTGVGANVLTF. CDR3 nucleotides: TGTGCCAGCAGCTACACTGGGGTTGGGGCCAACGTCCTGACTTTC. The chain has TRBV5-4 and TRBJ2-6; D is uncertain. The CDR3 length is 15 residues. The germline V gene has CDR1 SGHNT and CDR2 YYREEE (reference sequence). V lost 3 bases and J 3 bases, leaving 10 bases between the germline ends.

This clone occurred once. The chain employs TRBV27 and TRBJ1-2; TRBD1 matches at 8 bases. Germline trimming cut 6 bases from V and 8 bases from J; bases unmatched to any gene: 8. The germline gives CDR1 MNHEY, CDR2 SMNVEV (reference sequence). CDR3 length: 13 residues. CDR3 protein: CASRPTGVVGYTF. The DNA of the CDR3 is TGTGCCAGCAGGCCGACAGGGGTGGTCGGCTACACCTTC.

Details on this clone: Other DNA sequences from this sample encode an identical CDR3 as well. The rearrangement links TRBV6-5 to TRBJ2-2; TRBD2 might be the D (6 bases). Trimming stripped 0 bases from V and 5 bases from J, with 10 bases between. CDR1 and CDR2 (germline): MNHEY, SVGAGI. The CDR3 runs 15 residues. In DNA form, the CDR3 reads TGTGCCAGCAGTTACTCTACCAGCGGGACCGGGGAGCTGTTTTTT. As protein: CASSYSTSGTGELFF.

V usage is TRBV6-5 and J usage is TRBJ2-3; 9 positions agree with TRBD1. The germline V gene encodes CDR1 MNHEY and CDR2 SVGAGI. J gave up 5 bases and V 5 bases, and 8 bases lay outside the gene matches. The CDR3 has 15 residues. The CDR3 nucleotides are TGTGCCAGCAGTACTTGGACAGGGGCTGGAGATACGCAGTATTTT. Its translation: CASSTWTGAGDTQYF.

V gene TRBV27 combines with J gene TRBJ2-5; no reliable D call. With the DNA end fitting TRBJ2-7 better, the J assignment may be wrong. Germline V gives CDR1 MNHEY, CDR2 SMNVEV (reference sequence). The CDR3 is 14 residues long. Written as DNA, the CDR3 is TGTGCCAGCAGTTTACTCAACCGGCGCTACGAGCAGTACTTC. The encoded protein is CASSLLNRRYEQYF.

V usage is TRBV28 and J usage is TRBJ2-1; possible D gene TRBD1, 6 bases. Germline V gene lookup returns CDR1 MDHEN and CDR2 SYDVKM. The CDR3 runs 17 residues. V was cut by 2 bases and J by 1 base, with 15 bases left in between. This CDR3 is CASSLRTGTLSYNEQFF. The CDR3 coding sequence is TGTGCCAGCAGTTTACGCACAGGGACACTGTCCTACAATGAGCAGTTCTTC.

The chain couples TRBV4-1 to TRBJ2-7; TRBD1 matches at 11 bases. From germline, CDR1 is MGHRA and CDR2 YSYEKL. Losses at the gene ends were 2 bases for V and 3 bases for J; bases not matched to a gene: 3. The CDR3 has 15 residues. The CDR3 nucleotides read TGCGCCAGCAGCCAAAGGACAGGGGGCATCTACGAGCAGTACTTC. Translation gives CASSQRTGGIYEQYF.

The V and J genes are TRBV21-1 and TRBJ1-2. TRBV21-1 is termed a pseudogene. This CDR3 comprises 15 residues. Written as DNA, the CDR3 is TGTGCCAGCAGCAAAGACTGGGGAACTAACTATGGCTACACCTTC. Translation gives CASSKDWGTNYGYTF.

This sequence joins TRBV28 and TRBJ2-1; TRBD2 is a possible D gene (5 bases). Germline assignment: CDR1 MDHEN and CDR2 SYDVKM. This CDR3 is 14 amino acids long. V dropped 3 bases and J dropped 10 bases, with 16 bases sitting between them. CDR3 DNA sequence: TGTGCCAGCAGTTTCGACCGGCCGCGCGGGGAGCAGTTCTTC. Its protein is CASSFDRPRGEQFF.

The CDR3 sequence: CAWSVRRDTDQPQHF. DNA of the CDR3: TGTGCCTGGAGTGTACGTCGGGACACCGATCAGCCCCAGCATTTT. The V and J genes are TRBV30 and TRBJ1-5; possible D gene TRBD1, 6 bases. This CDR3 region has 15 residues. The germline V gene has CDR1 GTSNPN and CDR2 SVGIG (reference sequence). Trimming cost V 0 bases and J 5 bases, with 14 bases left between them.

This clone was observed once. This chain uses TRBV6-5 with TRBJ2-3; D is uncertain. The CDR3 runs 16 residues. Germline V gene lookup returns CDR1 MNHEY and CDR2 SVGAGI. With 0 bases removed from V and 6 bases from J, the gap between germline ends came to 16 bases. This chain's CDR3 is CASSYSPFVSEDTQYF. In DNA form, the CDR3 reads TGTGCCAGCAGTTACTCTCCTTTTGTGAGCGAGGATACGCAGTATTTT.